These T cell receptor beta chains were read from a single sample in a study of OX40 agonist ivuxolimab in advanced cancers. Measured with immunoSEQ multiplex PCR; TCRdb has only the in-frame clones, and not every one. Of tens of thousands of clones in the sample, 84% were seen once. The sample consisted of CD4+ or CD8+ T cells sorted from blood, taken in a trial of the OX40 agonist ivuxolimab. All receptors derive from an adult with an advanced solid tumor such as melanoma, head and neck, liver or kidney cancer. Both conserved end residues are part of each CDR3. The D gene is left open where the match is weak. Part of the rows lack a size; the others show once, few, many or a class for expanded clones.

>TRBV5-1|.|.|TRBJ1-6
CASTGTFPNSPLHF
TGCGCCAGCACGGGGACCTTTCCTAATTCACCCCTCCACTTT
>TRBV27|.|.|TRBJ1-2
CASRTEFLRGDGYTF
TGTGCCAGCAGAACCGAATTCCTCAGGGGCGATGGCTACACCTTC
>TRBV5-1|.|.|TRBJ1-2
CASSLGTTGSHGYTF
TGCGCCAGCAGCTTGGGGACAACAGGGAGCCATGGCTACACCTTC
>TRBV19|.|.|TRBJ1-2
CASSIGPDYGYTF
TGTGCCAGTAGTATTGGGCCAGACTATGGCTACACCTTC
>TRBV6-5|.|.|TRBJ1-1
CASSFNRDLNTEAFF
TGTGCCAGCAGTTTCAACAGGGATTTGAACACTGAAGCTTTCTTT
>TRBV5-1|TRBD1|.|TRBJ2-2
CASSLTGGTGELFF
TGCGCCAGCAGCCTGACAGGGGGGACCGGGGAGCTGTTTTTT
>TRBV5-1|TRBD2|few|TRBJ2-7
CASSPGSGGGASYEQYF
TGCGCCAGCAGCCCGGGGTCGGGCGGGGGGGCCTCCTACGAGCAGTACTTC
>TRBV7-9|TRBD1|.|TRBJ1-5
CASSLAGQGFQPQHF
TGTGCCAGCAGCTTAGCCGGACAGGGGTTTCAGCCCCAGCATTTT
>TRBV18|.|.|TRBJ1-6
CASSPAQRASYNSPLHF
TGTGCCAGCTCACCGGCACAGCGCGCGTCCTATAATTCACCCCTCCACTTT
>TRBV18|TRBD1|.|TRBJ2-1
CASSPPGQYDNEQFF
TGTGCCAGCTCACCACCGGGACAGTATGACAATGAGCAGTTCTTC
>TRBV6-1|.|.|TRBJ2-5
CASSGDRRGTQYF
TGTGCCAGCAGTGGAGACAGGCGGGGGACCCAGTACTTC
>TRBV11-2|.|.|TRBJ1-2
CASSPIWGVINYGYTF
TGTGCCAGCAGCCCAATCTGGGGGGTCATCAACTATGGCTACACCTTC
>TRBV19|TRBD1|.|TRBJ2-7
CASSIWDRGYEQYF
TGTGCCAGTAGTATATGGGACAGGGGCTACGAGCAGTACTTC
>TRBV2|TRBD1|once|TRBJ2-3
CASIQGVTDTQYF
TGTGCCAGCATACAGGGGGTCACAGATACGCAGTATTTT
>TRBV27|.|.|TRBJ2-3
CASSFQGRVTDTQYF
TGTGCCAGCAGTTTTCAGGGGAGAGTCACAGATACGCAGTATTTT
>TRBV2|.|.|TRBJ2-7
CASRRQVLYYEQYF
TGTGCCAGCAGAAGACAGGTTCTCTACTACGAGCAGTACTTC
>TRBV18|.|once|TRBJ2-7
CASSPEVSYEQYF
TGTGCCAGCTCACCGGAAGTCTCCTACGAGCAGTACTTC
>TRBV6-1|TRBD1|once|TRBJ2-7
CASSRDRGTYEQYF
TGTGCCAGCAGTAGGGACAGGGGTACCTACGAGCAGTACTTC
>TRBV6-5|.|.|TRBJ1-5
CASSYSSVPNQPQHF
TGTGCCAGCAGTTACTCGTCCGTTCCCAATCAGCCCCAGCATTTT
>TRBV6-6|.|few|TRBJ2-7
CASSYSVAGQYF
TGTGCCAGCAGTTACTCAGTGGCAGGGCAGTACTTC
>TRBV28|.|.|TRBJ1-3
CASSSGYFSGNTIYF
TGTGCCAGCAGTTCAGGGTACTTCTCTGGAAACACCATATATTTT
>TRBV5-1|.|many|TRBJ1-6
CASSLEQHSPLHF
TGCGCCAGCAGCTTGGAACAGCATTCACCCCTCCACTTT
>TRBV11-2|.|.|TRBJ2-7
CASSLVTNYEQYF
TGTGCCAGCAGCTTAGTGACGAACTACGAGCAGTACTTC
>TRBV19|.|.|TRBJ1-2
CASSSPFYGYTF
TGTGCCAGTAGTTCCCCCTTCTATGGCTACACCTTC
>TRBV7-2|.|.|TRBJ1-5
CASSVDGLQPQHF
TGTGCCAGCAGCGTGGATGGTCTTCAGCCCCAGCATTTT
>TRBV7-8|.|.|TRBJ1-1
CASSLDLNTEAFF
TGTGCCAGCAGCCTCGACTTGAACACTGAAGCTTTCTTT
>TRBV2|TRBD1|.|TRBJ1-5
CASRTGTAGGQPQHF
TGTGCCAGCAGGACAGGGACAGCCGGGGGTCAGCCCCAGCATTTT
>TRBV2|.|.|TRBJ1-5
CASSVQGGGQPQHF
TGTGCCAGCAGTGTTCAGGGAGGCGGTCAGCCCCAGCATTTT
>TRBV10-2|.|few|TRBJ2-7
CASSASFHEQYF
TGCGCCAGCAGTGCCTCATTCCACGAGCAGTACTTC
>TRBV4-3|TRBD1|.|TRBJ1-2
CASSERQGAGYTF
TGCGCCAGCAGCGAGAGACAGGGGGCTGGCTACACCTTC
>TRBV19|.|.|TRBJ1-1
CASSTPNRVSTEAFF
TGTGCCAGTAGTACCCCTAACAGGGTCTCCACTGAAGCTTTCTTT
>TRBV6-5|.|.|TRBJ2-3
CASSYSTVVTDTQYF
TGTGCCAGCAGTTACTCGACCGTCGTCACAGATACGCAGTATTTT
>TRBV10-1|.|.|TRBJ1-1
CASSELQDTEAFF
TGCGCCAGCAGTGAGTTGCAAGACACTGAAGCTTTCTTT
>TRBV18|TRBD1|.|TRBJ1-1
CASSPSEGALTEAFF
TGTGCCAGCTCACCAAGTGAGGGGGCTCTCACTGAAGCTTTCTTT
>TRBV6-5|.|.|TRBJ2-7
CASSYSRGQFYEQYF
TGTGCCAGCAGTTACTCGAGGGGCCAGTTCTACGAGCAGTACTTC
>TRBV4-3|TRBD1|.|TRBJ1-2
CASSPGQGEKGYTF
TGCGCCAGCAGCCCCGGACAGGGGGAAAAGGGCTACACCTTC
>TRBV18|TRBD1|.|TRBJ1-6
CASSDRVQPLHF
TGTGCCAGCTCCGACAGGGTTCAACCCCTCCACTTT
>TRBV29-1|.|.|TRBJ2-7
CSVSRGNRYEQYF
TGCAGCGTGTCTAGGGGGAATCGCTACGAGCAGTACTTC
>TRBV7-6|TRBD2|.|TRBJ2-3
CASSFSGGVVGDTQYF
TGTGCCAGCAGCTTCTCTGGGGGGGTAGTTGGAGATACGCAGTATTTT
>TRBV18|TRBD2|.|TRBJ2-5
CASSPRSSGGAETQYF
TGTGCCAGCTCACCAAGGAGTAGCGGGGGGGCAGAGACCCAGTACTTC
>TRBV6-1|.|.|TRBJ1-2
CASREGVDYGYTF
TGTGCCAGCAGAGAGGGGGTTGACTATGGCTACACCTTC
>TRBV19|.|.|TRBJ2-1
CASSIDTGYNEQFF
TGTGCCAGTAGTATAGATACGGGCTACAATGAGCAGTTCTTC
>TRBV5-1|TRBD1|.|TRBJ2-7
CASSPGQGVGKQYF
TGCGCCAGCAGCCCCGGACAGGGCGTGGGGAAGCAGTACTTC
>TRBV7-9|TRBD1|once|TRBJ2-2
CASRQGVATGELFF
TGTGCCAGCAGGCAGGGGGTGGCCACCGGGGAGCTGTTTTTT